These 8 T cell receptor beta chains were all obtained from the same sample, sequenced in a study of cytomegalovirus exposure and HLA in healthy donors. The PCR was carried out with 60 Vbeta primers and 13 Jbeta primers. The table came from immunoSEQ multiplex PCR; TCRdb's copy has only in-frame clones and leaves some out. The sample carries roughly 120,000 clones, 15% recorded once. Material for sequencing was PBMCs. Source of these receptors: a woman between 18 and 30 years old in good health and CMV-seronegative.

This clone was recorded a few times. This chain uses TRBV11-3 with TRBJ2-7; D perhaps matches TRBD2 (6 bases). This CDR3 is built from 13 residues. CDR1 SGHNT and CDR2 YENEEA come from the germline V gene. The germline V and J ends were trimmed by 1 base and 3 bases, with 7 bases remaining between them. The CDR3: CASSLGGGYEQYF. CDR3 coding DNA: TGTGCCAGCAGCTTAGGGGGAGGCTACGAGCAGTACTTC.

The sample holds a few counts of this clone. In DNA, the CDR3 is TGTGCCAGCAGCCCAGGACAGGGGATGAACACTGAAGCTTTCTTT. This sequence encodes CASSPGQGMNTEAFF. The chain couples TRBV9 to TRBJ1-1, with 9 bases that match TRBD1. The V segment lost 4 bases and the J segment 0 bases; nucleotides outside the gene matches: 4. Per the germline V gene, CDR1 is SGDLS and CDR2 is YYNGEE. The CDR3 runs to 15 residues.

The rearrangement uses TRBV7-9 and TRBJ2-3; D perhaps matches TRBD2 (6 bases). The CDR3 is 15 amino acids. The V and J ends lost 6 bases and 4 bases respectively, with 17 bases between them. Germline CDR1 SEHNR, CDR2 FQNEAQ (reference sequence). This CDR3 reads CASSSTSTSADTQYF. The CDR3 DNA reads TGTGCCAGCAGTTCTACTAGCACCAGCGCAGATACGCAGTATTTT. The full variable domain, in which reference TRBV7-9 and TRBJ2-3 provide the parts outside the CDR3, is DTGVSQNPRHKITKRGQNVTFRCDPISEHNRLYWYRQTLGQGPEFLTYFQNEAQLEKSRLLSDRFSAERPKGSFSTLEIQRTEQGDSAMYLCASSSTSTSADTQYFGPGTRLTVL.

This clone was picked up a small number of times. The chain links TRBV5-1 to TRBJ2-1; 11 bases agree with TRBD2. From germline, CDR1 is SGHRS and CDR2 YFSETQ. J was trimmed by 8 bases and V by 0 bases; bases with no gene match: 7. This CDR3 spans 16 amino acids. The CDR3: CASSLGTSGSLDEQFF. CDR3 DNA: TGCGCCAGCAGCTTGGGCACTAGCGGGAGTCTAGATGAGCAGTTCTTC.

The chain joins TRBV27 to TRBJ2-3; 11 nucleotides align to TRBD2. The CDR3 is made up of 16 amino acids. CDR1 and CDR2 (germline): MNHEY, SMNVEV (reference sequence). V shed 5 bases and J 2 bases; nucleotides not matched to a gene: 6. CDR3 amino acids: CASSPGTSGFTDTQYF. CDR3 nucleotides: TGTGCCAGCAGTCCGGGGACTAGCGGTTTCACAGATACGCAGTATTTT.

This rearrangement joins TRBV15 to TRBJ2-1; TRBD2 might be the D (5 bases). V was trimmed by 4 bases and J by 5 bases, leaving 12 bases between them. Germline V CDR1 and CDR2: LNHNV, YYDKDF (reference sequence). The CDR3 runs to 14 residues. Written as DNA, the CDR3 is TGTGCCACCAGCATAAGCGGCAATCACAATGAGCAGTTCTTC. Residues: CATSISGNHNEQFF.

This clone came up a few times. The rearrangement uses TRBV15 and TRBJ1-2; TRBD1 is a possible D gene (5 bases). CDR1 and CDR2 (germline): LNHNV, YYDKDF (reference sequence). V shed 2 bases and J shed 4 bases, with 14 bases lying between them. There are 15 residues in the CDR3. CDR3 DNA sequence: TGTGCCACCAGCAGACTCGCCAGACAGTCCTATGGCTACACCTTC. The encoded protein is CATSRLARQSYGYTF.

The CDR3 sequence is CASSAAGGVAAYNEQFF. DNA of the CDR3: TGTGCCAGCAGTGCCGCAGGGGGAGTAGCTGCCTACAATGAGCAGTTCTTC. The chain links TRBV6-4 to TRBJ2-1, with TRBD1 matching 7 bases. This CDR3 has 17 amino acids. Germline CDR1 is MRHNA and CDR2 is SNTAGT. J gave up 2 bases and V 4 bases, and 11 bases lay outside the gene matches.